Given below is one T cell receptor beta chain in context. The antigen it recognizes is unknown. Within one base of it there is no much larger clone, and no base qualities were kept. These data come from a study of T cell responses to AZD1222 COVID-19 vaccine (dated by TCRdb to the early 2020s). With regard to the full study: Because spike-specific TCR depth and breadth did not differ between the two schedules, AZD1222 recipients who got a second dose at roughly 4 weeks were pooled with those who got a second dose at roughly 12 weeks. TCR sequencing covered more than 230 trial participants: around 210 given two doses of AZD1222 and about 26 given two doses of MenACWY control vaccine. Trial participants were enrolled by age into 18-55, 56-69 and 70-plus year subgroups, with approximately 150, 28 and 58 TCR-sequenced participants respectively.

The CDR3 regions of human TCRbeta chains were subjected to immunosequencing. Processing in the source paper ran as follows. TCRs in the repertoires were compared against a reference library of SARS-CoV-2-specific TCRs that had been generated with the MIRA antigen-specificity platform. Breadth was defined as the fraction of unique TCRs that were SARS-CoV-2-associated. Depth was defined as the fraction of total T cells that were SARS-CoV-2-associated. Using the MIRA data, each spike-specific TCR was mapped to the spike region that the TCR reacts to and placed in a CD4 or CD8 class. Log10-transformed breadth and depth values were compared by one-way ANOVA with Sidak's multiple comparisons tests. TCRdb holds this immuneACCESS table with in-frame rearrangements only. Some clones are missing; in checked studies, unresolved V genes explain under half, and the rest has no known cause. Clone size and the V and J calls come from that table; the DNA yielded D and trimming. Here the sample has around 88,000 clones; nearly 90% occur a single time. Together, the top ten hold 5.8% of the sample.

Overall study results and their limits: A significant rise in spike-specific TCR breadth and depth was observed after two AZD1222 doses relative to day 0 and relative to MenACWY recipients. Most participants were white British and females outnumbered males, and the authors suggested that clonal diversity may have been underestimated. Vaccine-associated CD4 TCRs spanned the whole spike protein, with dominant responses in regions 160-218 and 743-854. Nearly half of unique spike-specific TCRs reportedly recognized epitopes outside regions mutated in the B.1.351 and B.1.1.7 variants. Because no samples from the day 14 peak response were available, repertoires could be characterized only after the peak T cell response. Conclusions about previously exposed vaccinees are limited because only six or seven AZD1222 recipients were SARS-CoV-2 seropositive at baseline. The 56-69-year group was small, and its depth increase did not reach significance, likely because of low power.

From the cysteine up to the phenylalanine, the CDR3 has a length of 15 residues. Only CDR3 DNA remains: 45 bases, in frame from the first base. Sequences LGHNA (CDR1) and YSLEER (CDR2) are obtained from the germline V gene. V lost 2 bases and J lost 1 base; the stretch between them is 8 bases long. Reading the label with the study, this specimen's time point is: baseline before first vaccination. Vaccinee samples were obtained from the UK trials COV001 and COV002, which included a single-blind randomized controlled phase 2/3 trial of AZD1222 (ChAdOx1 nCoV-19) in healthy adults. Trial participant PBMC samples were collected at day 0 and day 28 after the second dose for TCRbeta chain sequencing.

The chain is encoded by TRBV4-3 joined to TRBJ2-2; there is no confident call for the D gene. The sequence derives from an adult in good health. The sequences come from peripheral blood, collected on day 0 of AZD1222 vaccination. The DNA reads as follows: TGCGCCAGCAGCCAATCCTGGGGGAACACCGGGGAGCTGTTTTTT. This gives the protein CASSQSWGNTGELFF.